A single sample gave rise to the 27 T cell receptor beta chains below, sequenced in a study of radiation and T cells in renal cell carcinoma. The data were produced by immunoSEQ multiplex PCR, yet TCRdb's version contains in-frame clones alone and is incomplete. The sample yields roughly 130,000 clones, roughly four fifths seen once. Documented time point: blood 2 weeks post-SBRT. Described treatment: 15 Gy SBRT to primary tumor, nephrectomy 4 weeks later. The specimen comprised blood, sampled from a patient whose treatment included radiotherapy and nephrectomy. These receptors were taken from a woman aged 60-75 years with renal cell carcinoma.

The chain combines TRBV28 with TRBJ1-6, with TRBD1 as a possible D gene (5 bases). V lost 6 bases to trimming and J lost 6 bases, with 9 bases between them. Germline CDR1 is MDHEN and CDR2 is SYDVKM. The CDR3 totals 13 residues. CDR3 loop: CASRQRGNSPLHF. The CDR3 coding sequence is TGTGCCAGCAGGCAAAGGGGTAATTCACCCCTCCACTTT.

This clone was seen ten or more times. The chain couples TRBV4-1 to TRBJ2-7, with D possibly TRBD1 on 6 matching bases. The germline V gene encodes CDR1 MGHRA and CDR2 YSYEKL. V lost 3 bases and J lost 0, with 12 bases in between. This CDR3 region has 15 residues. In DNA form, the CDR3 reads TGCGCCAGCAGCCAGGAGGACAGCCGCTCCTACGAGCAGTACTTC. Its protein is CASSQEDSRSYEQYF.

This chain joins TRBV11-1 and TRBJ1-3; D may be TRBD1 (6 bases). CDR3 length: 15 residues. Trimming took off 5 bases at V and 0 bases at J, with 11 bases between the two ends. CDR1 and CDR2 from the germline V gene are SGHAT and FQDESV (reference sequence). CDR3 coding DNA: TGTGCCAGCAGCCACGGACAGAGCTCTGGAAACACCATATATTTT. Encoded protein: CASSHGQSSGNTIYF.

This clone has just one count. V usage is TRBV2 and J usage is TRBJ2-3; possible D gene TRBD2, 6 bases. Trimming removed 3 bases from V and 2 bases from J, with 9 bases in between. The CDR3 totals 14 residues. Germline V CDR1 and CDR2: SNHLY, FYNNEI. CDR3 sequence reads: CASSDRGFTDTQYF. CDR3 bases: TGTGCCAGCAGTGACCGGGGGTTCACAGATACGCAGTATTTT.

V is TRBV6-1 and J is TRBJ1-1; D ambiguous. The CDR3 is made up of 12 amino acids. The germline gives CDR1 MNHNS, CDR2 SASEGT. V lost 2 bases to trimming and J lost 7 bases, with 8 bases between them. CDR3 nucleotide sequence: TGTGCCAGCAGTGAATTAGGATTTGAAGCTTTCTTT. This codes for CASSELGFEAFF.

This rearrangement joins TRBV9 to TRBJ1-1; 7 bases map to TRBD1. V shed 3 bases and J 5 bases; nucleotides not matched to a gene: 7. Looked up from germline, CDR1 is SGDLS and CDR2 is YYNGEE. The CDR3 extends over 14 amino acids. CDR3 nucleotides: TGTGCCAGCAGCGAAATGACAGGGAGGACTGAAGCTTTCTTT. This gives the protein CASSEMTGRTEAFF.

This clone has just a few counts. CDR3 DNA: TGTGCCAGTAGACTACTTGGGCCGAACACTGAAGCTTTCTTT. It translates to CASRLLGPNTEAFF. The chain couples TRBV19 to TRBJ1-1; D uncertain. The CDR3 consists of 14 residues. Trimming took 6 bases from V and 1 from J, leaving 12 bases between them. The germline gives CDR1 LNHDA, CDR2 SQIVND (reference sequence).

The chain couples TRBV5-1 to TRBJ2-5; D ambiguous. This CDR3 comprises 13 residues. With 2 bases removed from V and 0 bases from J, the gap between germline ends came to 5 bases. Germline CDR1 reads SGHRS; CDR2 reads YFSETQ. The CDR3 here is CASSFRNQETQYF. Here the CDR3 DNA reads TGCGCCAGCAGCTTCAGGAACCAAGAGACCCAGTACTTC.

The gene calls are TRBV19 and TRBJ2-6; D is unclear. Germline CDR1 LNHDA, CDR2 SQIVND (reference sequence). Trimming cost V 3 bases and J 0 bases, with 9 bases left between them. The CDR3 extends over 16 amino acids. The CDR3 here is CASSIWPPSGANVLTF. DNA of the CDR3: TGTGCCAGTAGTATTTGGCCACCCTCTGGGGCCAACGTCCTGACTTTC.

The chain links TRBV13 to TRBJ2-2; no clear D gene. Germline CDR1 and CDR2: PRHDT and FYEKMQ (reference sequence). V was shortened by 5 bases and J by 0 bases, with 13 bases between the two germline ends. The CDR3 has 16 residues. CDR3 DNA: TGTGCCAGCAGCCTAGACGCGGATACGAACACCGGGGAGCTGTTTTTT. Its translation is CASSLDADTNTGELFF.

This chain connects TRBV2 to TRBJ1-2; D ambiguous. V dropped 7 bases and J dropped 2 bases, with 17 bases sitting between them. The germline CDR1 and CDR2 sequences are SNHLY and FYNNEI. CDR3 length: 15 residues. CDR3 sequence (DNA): TGTGCCAGCACCCCAGGTGGCAGCCTCAACTATGGCTACACCTTC. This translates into CASTPGGSLNYGYTF.

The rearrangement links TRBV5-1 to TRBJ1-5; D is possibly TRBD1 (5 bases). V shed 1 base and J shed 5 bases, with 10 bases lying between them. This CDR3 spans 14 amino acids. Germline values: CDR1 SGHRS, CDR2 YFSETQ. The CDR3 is CASSLNGGDQPQHF. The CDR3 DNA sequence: TGCGCCAGCAGCTTGAATGGAGGGGATCAGCCCCAGCATTTT.

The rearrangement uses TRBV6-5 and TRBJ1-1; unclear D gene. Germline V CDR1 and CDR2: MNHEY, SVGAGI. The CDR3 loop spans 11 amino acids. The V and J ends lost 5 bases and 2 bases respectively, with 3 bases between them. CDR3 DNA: TGTGCCAGCAGTACCAACACTGAAGCTTTCTTT. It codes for CASSTNTEAFF.

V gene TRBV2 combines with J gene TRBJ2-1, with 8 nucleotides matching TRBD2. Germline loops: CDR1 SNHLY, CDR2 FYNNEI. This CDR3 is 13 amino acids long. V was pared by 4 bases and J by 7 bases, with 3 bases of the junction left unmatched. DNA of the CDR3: TGTGCCAGCAGTGGACTAGCGTGGAATGAGCAGTTCTTC. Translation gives CASSGLAWNEQFF.

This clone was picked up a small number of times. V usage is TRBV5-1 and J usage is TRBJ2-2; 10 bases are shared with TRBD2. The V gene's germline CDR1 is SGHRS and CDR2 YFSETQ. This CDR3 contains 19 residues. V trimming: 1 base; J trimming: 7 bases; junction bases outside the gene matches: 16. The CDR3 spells CASSLYLAGDSRDLGELFF. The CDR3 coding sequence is TGCGCCAGCAGCTTGTATCTAGCGGGAGACAGTCGAGATCTCGGGGAGCTGTTTTTT.

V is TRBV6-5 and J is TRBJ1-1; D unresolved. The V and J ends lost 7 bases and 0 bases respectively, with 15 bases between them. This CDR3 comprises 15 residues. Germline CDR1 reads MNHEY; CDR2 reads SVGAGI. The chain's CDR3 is CASTESSVMNTEAFF. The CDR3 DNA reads TGTGCCAGCACCGAATCATCAGTCATGAACACTGAAGCTTTCTTT.

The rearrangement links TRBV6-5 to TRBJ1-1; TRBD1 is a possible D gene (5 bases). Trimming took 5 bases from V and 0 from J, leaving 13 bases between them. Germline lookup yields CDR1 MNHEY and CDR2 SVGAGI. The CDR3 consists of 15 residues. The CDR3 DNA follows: TGTGCCAGCAGTCCGCACAAGGGGATGAACACTGAAGCTTTCTTT. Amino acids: CASSPHKGMNTEAFF.

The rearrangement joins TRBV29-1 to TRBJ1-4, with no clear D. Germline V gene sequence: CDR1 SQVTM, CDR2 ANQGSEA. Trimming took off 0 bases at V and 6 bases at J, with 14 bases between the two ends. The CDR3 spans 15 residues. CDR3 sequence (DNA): TGCAGCGTTGAAGATTGGGCGGACGGCCATGAAAAACTGTTTTTT. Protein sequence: CSVEDWADGHEKLFF.

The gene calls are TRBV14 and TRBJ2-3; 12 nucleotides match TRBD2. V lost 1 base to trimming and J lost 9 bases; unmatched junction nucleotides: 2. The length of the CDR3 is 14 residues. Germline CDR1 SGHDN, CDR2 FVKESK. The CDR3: CASSQGGLAGTQYF. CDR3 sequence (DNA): TGTGCCAGCAGCCAAGGAGGACTAGCGGGGACGCAGTATTTT.

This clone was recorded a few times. CDR3 sequence reads: CASSFGEKTEAFF. The CDR3, as DNA: TGTGCCAGCAGCTTCGGGGAGAAGACTGAAGCTTTCTTT. The chain couples TRBV11-1 to TRBJ1-1; no firm D call. Germline assignment: CDR1 SGHAT and CDR2 FQDESV (reference sequence). The CDR3 is 13 residues long. V dropped 3 bases and J dropped 5 bases, with 10 bases sitting between them.

Here the CDR3 reads CASSLLRLRDYGYTF. The DNA for the CDR3 is TGTGCCAGCAGTTTACTCCGGCTGAGGGACTATGGCTACACCTTC. This sequence joins TRBV28 and TRBJ1-2; D remains ambiguous. The CDR3 runs 15 residues. V lost 2 bases and J lost 3, with 13 bases in between. CDR1 and CDR2 (germline): MDHEN, SYDVKM.

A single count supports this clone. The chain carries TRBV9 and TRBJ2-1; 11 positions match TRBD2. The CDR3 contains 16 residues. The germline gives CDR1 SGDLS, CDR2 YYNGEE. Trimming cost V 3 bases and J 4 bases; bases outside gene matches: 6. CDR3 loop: CASSADSGRDYNEQFF. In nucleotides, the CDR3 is TGTGCCAGCAGCGCCGATAGCGGGAGGGATTACAATGAGCAGTTCTTC.

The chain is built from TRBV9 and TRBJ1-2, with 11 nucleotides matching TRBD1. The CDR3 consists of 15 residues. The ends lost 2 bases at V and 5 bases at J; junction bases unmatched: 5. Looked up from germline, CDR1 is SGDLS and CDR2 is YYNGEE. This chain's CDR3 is CASSVGTGGGYGYTF. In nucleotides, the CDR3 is TGTGCCAGCAGCGTGGGGACAGGGGGAGGGTATGGCTACACCTTC.

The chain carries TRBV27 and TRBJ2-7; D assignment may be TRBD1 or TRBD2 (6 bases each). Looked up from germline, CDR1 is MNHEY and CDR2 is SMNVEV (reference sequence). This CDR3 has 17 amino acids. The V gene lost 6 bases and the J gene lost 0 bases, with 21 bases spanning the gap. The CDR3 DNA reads TGTGCCAGCAGACCCCGGGGGCTAGACCCCAGCTCCTACGAGCAGTACTTC. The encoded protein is CASRPRGLDPSSYEQYF.

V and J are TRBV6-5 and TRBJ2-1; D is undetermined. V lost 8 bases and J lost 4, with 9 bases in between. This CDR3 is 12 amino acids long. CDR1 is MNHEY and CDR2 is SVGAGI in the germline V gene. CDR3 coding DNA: TGTGCCAGCGGGAAACTATACAATGAGCAGTTCTTC. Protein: CASGKLYNEQFF.

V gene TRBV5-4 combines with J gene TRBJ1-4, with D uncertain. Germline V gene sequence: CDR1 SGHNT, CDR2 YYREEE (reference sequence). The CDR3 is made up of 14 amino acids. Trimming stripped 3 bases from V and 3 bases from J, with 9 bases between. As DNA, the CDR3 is TGTGCCAGCAGCTCGGGAGACTCTAATGAAAAACTGTTTTTT. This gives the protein CASSSGDSNEKLFF.

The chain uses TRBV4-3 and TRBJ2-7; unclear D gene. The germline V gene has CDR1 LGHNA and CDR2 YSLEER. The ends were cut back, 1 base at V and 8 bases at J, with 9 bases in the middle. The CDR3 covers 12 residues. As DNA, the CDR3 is TGCGCCAGCAGCCAAGGGGCATCCAAGCAGTACTTC. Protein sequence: CASSQGASKQYF.